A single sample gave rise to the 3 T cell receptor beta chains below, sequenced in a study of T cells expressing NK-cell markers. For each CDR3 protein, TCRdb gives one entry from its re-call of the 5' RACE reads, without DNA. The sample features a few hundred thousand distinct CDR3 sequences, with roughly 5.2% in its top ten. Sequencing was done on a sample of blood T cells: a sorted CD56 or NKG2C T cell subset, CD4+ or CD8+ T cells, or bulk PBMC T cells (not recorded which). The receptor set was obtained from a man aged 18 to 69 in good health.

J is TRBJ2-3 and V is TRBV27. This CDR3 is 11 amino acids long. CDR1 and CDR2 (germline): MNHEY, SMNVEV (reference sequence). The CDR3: CASPKTDTQYF.

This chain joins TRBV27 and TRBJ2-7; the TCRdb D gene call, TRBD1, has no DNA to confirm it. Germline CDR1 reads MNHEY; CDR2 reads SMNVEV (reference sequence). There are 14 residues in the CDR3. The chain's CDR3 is CASSRQGRDNEQYF.

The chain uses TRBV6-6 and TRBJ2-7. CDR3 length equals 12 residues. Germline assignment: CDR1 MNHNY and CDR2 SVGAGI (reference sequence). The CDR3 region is CASGSTSGEQYF.